Shown below are 23 T cell receptor beta chains from a single sample sequenced in a study of early T cells in non-severe SARS-CoV-2 infection. In TCRdb, the 5' RACE reads were re-called with MiXCR into one record per CDR3 protein. The sample shows about 61,000 distinct CDR3 sequences, approximately 10% of them seen only once. The sequenced material came from whole blood. The receptors were gathered from an adult who was a healthcare worker with PCR-confirmed SARS-CoV-2 infection or an uninfected control (not recorded which).

This clonotype was counted ten times or more. This chain links TRBV5-1 with TRBJ2-7; TRBD1 aligns across 9 bases. The CDR3 sequence is 16 residues long. The germline CDR1 and CDR2 sequences are SGHRS and YFSETQ. V dropped 4 bases and J dropped 7; count of bases not matched to a gene: 15. The CDR3 DNA reads TGCGCCAGCAGCCTCAGACCGGGACAGGGAAGTTCAGAGCAGTACTTC. It encodes CASSLRPGQGSSEQYF.

This chain uses TRBV6-2 or TRBV6-3 with TRBJ1-2; unclear D gene. The CDR3 length is 15 residues. Per the germline V gene, CDR1 is MNHEY and CDR2 is SVGEGT. Trimming removed 4 bases at V and 8 bases at J, with 20 bases between. The CDR3 loop is CASSSPAGRLGGYTF. The CDR3 DNA sequence: TGTGCCAGCAGTTCCCCCGCGGGCCGCCTAGGAGGCTACACCTTC.

This clonotype was recorded at least ten times. The rearrangement links TRBV7-9 to TRBJ1-1; possible D gene TRBD1, 5 bases. The CDR3 covers 16 residues. The germline V gene has CDR1 SEHNR and CDR2 FQNEAQ (reference sequence). V was shortened by 5 bases and J by 0 bases, with 16 bases between the two germline ends. Here the CDR3 reads CASSQDAGQMNTEAFF. CDR3 DNA sequence: TGTGCCAGCAGCCAGGACGCAGGGCAAATGAACACTGAAGCTTTCTTT.

The chain carries TRBV29-1 and TRBJ2-2, with 7 bases identical to TRBD1. This CDR3 contains 12 residues. The germline V gene encodes CDR1 SQVTM and CDR2 ANQGSEA. V was pared by 5 bases and J by 8 bases, with 5 bases of the junction left unmatched. The CDR3 sequence is CSVSRGQGELFF. The DNA of the CDR3 is TGCAGCGTTAGTAGGGGGCAGGGGGAGCTGTTTTTT.

The chain uses TRBV5-6 and TRBJ1-1; D unclear. This CDR3 has 15 residues. With 0 bases removed from V and 0 bases from J, the gap between germline ends came to 9 bases. Germline V gene lookup returns CDR1 SGHDT and CDR2 YYEEEE. CDR3 amino acids: CASSLARFMNTEAFF. The CDR3 coding sequence is TGTGCCAGCAGCTTGGCCCGGTTTATGAACACTGAAGCTTTCTTT.

This clonotype has just one count. CDR3 sequence (DNA): TGTGCCAGCAGTGACTCGACTAGCGGGGGGGCCGATACGCAGTATTTT. This translates into CASSDSTSGGADTQYF. The genes are TRBV6-4 and TRBJ2-3; 14 bases line up with TRBD2. V lost 0 bases, J lost 6 bases, and 2 bases stayed unmatched. CDR3 size: 16 residues. CDR1 is MRHNA, CDR2 SNTAGT, per germline.

This clonotype appeared many times. The junction departs from the called germline gene at one end, perhaps through a read error. This chain connects TRBV3-1 to TRBJ2-4, with TRBD2 identical over 7 bases. The CDR3 sequence is 13 residues long. Per the germline V gene, CDR1 is LGHDT and CDR2 is YNNKEL (reference sequence). Here the CDR3 DNA reads TGTGCCAGCAGCCAAGACGCCGGGACTATGATTAACTTC. This encodes CASSQDAGTMINF.

This clonotype was counted ten times or more. The chain employs TRBV10-3 and TRBJ2-7, with D tentatively TRBD1 (6 bases). CDR1 is ENHRY, CDR2 SYGVKD, per germline. Trimming cost V 0 bases and J 9 bases, with 24 bases left between them. CDR3 length equals 17 residues. The CDR3 DNA follows: TGTGCCATCAGTGAGTCAGGCTGGGGACAAGGAGTCCTAGTGCAGTACTTC. Amino acid sequence: CAISESGWGQGVLVQYF.

This clonotype showed up just a few times. J is TRBJ2-7 and V is TRBV5-1; maybe TRBD1 (7 bases). V shed 3 bases and J shed 6 bases, with 13 bases lying between them. Germline V gives CDR1 SGHRS, CDR2 YFSETQ. The CDR3 is 13 residues long. This chain's CDR3 is CASSSGQTSEQYF. CDR3 coding DNA: TGCGCCAGCAGCTCGGGACAGACTAGCGAGCAGTACTTC.

This chain connects TRBV7-8 to TRBJ2-7; 8 bases are a match to TRBD1. This CDR3 contains 15 residues. V shed 2 bases, J shed 4 bases, and the junction held 7 bases outside the gene matches. Germline V gene sequence: CDR1 SGHVS, CDR2 FQNEAQ. The chain's CDR3 is CASSLTGQGDYEQYF. The CDR3 DNA is TGTGCCAGCAGCTTAACCGGACAGGGTGATTACGAGCAGTACTTC.

This clonotype was found many times. V usage is TRBV10-1 and J usage is TRBJ2-5, with D maybe TRBD2 (6 bases). Germline CDR1 is WNHNN and CDR2 is SYGVQD (reference sequence). This CDR3 region has 12 residues. V gave up 9 bases and J gave up 4 bases, with 12 bases separating them. DNA of the CDR3: TGCGCCAGTCCCGGGGGAGGAGAGACCCAGTACTTC. Translated: CASPGGGETQYF.

This clonotype was seen more than once but under ten times. V gene TRBV20-1 combines with J gene TRBJ1-1; no clear D gene. The CDR3 loop spans 12 amino acids. Trimming took 1 base from V and 3 from J, leaving 6 bases between them. Germline loops: CDR1 DFQATT, CDR2 SNEGSKA (reference sequence). The CDR3 DNA sequence: TGCAGTGCTAGAGCTAGGGACACTGAAGCTTTCTTT. It specifies CSARARDTEAFF.

The chain employs TRBV6-6 and TRBJ1-2; D possibly corresponds to TRBD1 (6 bases). The germline V gene has CDR1 MNHNY and CDR2 SVGAGI (reference sequence). The length of the CDR3 is 15 residues. V dropped 4 bases and J dropped 2 bases, with 14 bases sitting between them. The CDR3 nucleotides read TGTGCCAGCAGTTCACGGGGGGCGGTAAACTATGGCTACACCTTC. Protein sequence: CASSSRGAVNYGYTF.

The chain links TRBV24-1 to TRBJ1-6, with 7 bases matching TRBD1. The junction had 6 bases not matched to a gene; V was cut back by 4 bases and J by 7 bases. This CDR3 has 15 amino acids. Germline values: CDR1 KGHDR, CDR2 SFDVKD. The CDR3 is CATSDRDRANSPLHF. The CDR3 nucleotides read TGTGCCACCAGTGACCGGGACAGAGCGAATTCACCCCTCCACTTT.

This clonotype has ten or more counts. The gene calls are TRBV6-6 and TRBJ2-5; perhaps D is TRBD1 or TRBD2 (5 bases each). V shed 7 bases and J shed 4 bases, with 13 bases lying between them. Germline V gene data show CDR1 as MNHNY and CDR2 as SVGAGI (reference sequence). This CDR3 contains 13 residues. In DNA, the CDR3 is TGTGCCAGCAAAGCAGGGACGTCAGAGACCCAGTACTTC. It specifies CASKAGTSETQYF.

In its sample, this clonotype was seen many times. Here the CDR3 reads CSVPLAGRETQYF. For the CDR3, the DNA is TGCAGCGTCCCGTTAGCGGGGCGAGAGACCCAGTACTTC. The chain carries TRBV29-1 and TRBJ2-5; TRBD2 agrees at 8 bases. The CDR3 is 13 residues long. The V segment lost 6 bases and the J segment 4 bases; nucleotides outside the gene matches: 7. Germline lookup yields CDR1 SQVTM and CDR2 ANQGSEA.

The V call is TRBV10-3, the J call TRBJ2-3; TRBD1 or TRBD2 may be the D gene (5 bases each). The CDR3 contains 15 residues. Trimming removed 4 bases from V and 2 bases from J, with 13 bases in between. From germline, CDR1 is ENHRY and CDR2 SYGVKD. CDR3 amino acids: CAISVEGRDTDTQYF. The CDR3 DNA sequence: TGTGCCATCAGTGTCGAGGGGCGCGACACAGATACGCAGTATTTT.

This clonotype was found many times. Its ends do not fully match the called genes, so a read error is possible. The chain uses TRBV10-3 and TRBJ2-7, with D perhaps TRBD1 (6 bases). CDR3 length: 15 amino acids. Per the germline V gene, CDR1 is ENHRY and CDR2 is SYGVKD. The DNA for the CDR3 is TGTGCCATCAGTGAAAGTTCGGAACAGGGTAACGGTGGTGTCTTC. It is translated as CAISESSEQGNGGVF.

This chain connects TRBV27 to TRBJ2-3, with 7 bases fitting TRBD2. V lost 3 bases, J lost 3 bases, and 6 bases stayed unmatched. There are 15 residues in the CDR3. Per the germline V gene, CDR1 is MNHEY and CDR2 is SMNVEV (reference sequence). The CDR3: CASSFLPGGTDTQYF. Written as DNA, the CDR3 is TGTGCCAGCAGTTTCCTACCGGGGGGAACAGATACGCAGTATTTT.

This clonotype has a handful of counts. J is TRBJ2-5 and V is TRBV27; D unclear. The CDR3 has 9 amino acids. From germline, CDR1 is MNHEY and CDR2 SMNVEV (reference sequence). Trimming stripped 6 bases from V and 4 bases from J, with 0 bases between. CDR3 residues: CASRETQYF. The CDR3 nucleotides read TGTGCCAGCAGAGAGACCCAGTACTTC.

This clonotype was seen a few times. The chain couples TRBV5-1 to TRBJ2-1, with TRBD1 matching over 7 bases. Germline CDR1 SGHRS, CDR2 YFSETQ. With 1 base clipped from V and 10 bases from J, the junction kept 11 bases outside the gene matches. The CDR3 spans 15 residues. CDR3 in amino acids: CASSLPRRVTGEQFF. In nucleotides, the CDR3 is TGCGCCAGCAGCTTGCCTCGTCGGGTGACAGGGGAGCAGTTCTTC.

This clonotype was detected ten times or more. The rearrangement uses TRBV12-3 or TRBV12-4 and TRBJ2-5; maybe TRBD2 (5 bases). Trimming removed 1 base at V and 3 bases at J, with 6 bases between. CDR3 length equals 13 residues. CDR3 sequence reads: CASSLGGEETQYF. The CDR3 nucleotides read TGTGCCAGCAGTTTAGGGGGAGAAGAGACCCAGTACTTC.

The genes are TRBV29-1 and TRBJ1-2, with 7 bases lining up with TRBD1. The ends lost 7 bases at V and 4 bases at J; junction bases unmatched: 12. In germline, CDR1 is SQVTM, CDR2 ANQGSEA. The CDR3 loop spans 14 amino acids. CDR3 loop: CSATDREPGYGYTF. CDR3 DNA: TGCAGCGCCACAGACAGGGAACCGGGCTATGGCTACACCTTC.